This TCR beta chain was recovered during a study of OX40 agonist ivuxolimab in advanced cancers. With regard to this clone: Its antigen remains unknown.

Notes on the study in general: The average count of expanded clones was higher among CD8+ T cells than among CD4+.

The CDR3 sequence is 15 residues long. V shed 6 bases and J 8 bases; nucleotides not matched to a gene: 10. Per the germline V gene, CDR1 is MNHNS and CDR2 is SASEGT. Measured with immunoSEQ multiplex PCR; TCRdb has only the in-frame clones, and not every one. The table records around 50,000 clones, roughly four fifths of them present only once. Autoimmune disease history or systemic immunosuppression meant exclusion. The V and J genes are TRBV6-1 and TRBJ1-2; 12 nucleotides match TRBD1. The sample in question was CD4+ or CD8+ T cells sorted from blood, obtained in a trial of the OX40 agonist ivuxolimab. This TCR derives from an adult with an advanced solid tumor such as melanoma, head and neck, liver or kidney cancer. CDR3 DNA: TGTGCCAGCAGATACACCGGGACAGGGGGCGAGGGCTACACCTTC. The encoded protein is CASRYTGTGGEGYTF.